This TCR beta chain was captured by sequencing in a study of OX40 agonist ivuxolimab in advanced cancers. In terms of the full investigation: The costimulatory receptor OX40 (CD134) was targeted by ivuxolimab, a fully human IgG2 agonistic monoclonal antibody. Intravenous ivuxolimab was administered to patients every 2 weeks at six dose levels: 0.01, 0.1, 0.3, 1.5, 3 and 10 mg/kg. Among the approximately 50 dose-escalation patients, approximately 20 had hepatocellular carcinoma, roughly 15 melanoma, 9 renal cell carcinoma and 9 head and neck cancer. The dose-escalation cohort was roughly 80% male with a mean age of approximately 60 years, ranging from roughly 20 to 85. Prior anti-PD-1, anti-PD-L1 or anti-CTLA-4 therapy was permitted, and checkpoint inhibitors had been received by 30% to 40% of dose-escalation patients. Partial responses occurred in three dose-escalation patients: two with cutaneous melanoma and one with hepatocellular carcinoma. Peripheral TCRbeta sequencing was intended to test whether TCR sequence diversity was altered and clonal T-cell expansion was caused by ivuxolimab. The paper describes the monotherapy dose-escalation part (N of about 57 patients) of the phase I trial of ivuxolimab.

The trial excluded patients who had a history of autoimmune disease or were on systemic immunosuppression. Peripheral blood for TCR sequencing was collected from all dose cohorts at baseline, on cycle 4 day 1, and on cycle 7 day 1. Samples came from an open-label, multicenter, first-in-human phase I dose-escalation trial of ivuxolimab. Adults with locally advanced or metastatic melanoma, renal cell, hepatocellular, or head and neck squamous cell carcinoma were enrolled in the trial. Before TCR sequencing, CD4+ and CD8+ T cells were separately sorted from peripheral blood. The CDR3 contains 13 residues, cysteine and phenylalanine counted. This entry keeps only the CDR3 DNA: 39 bases, framed from base 1. Relative to germline, V is 4 bases shorter and J is 1 base shorter, with 8 bases between their ends. CDR1 is given as MNHEY and CDR2 as SMNVEV, both from the germline V gene (reference sequence). For sequencing of the TCRbeta CDR3 region, genomic DNA was extracted from the sorted cells. The immunoSEQ Assay was used for sequencing of TCRbeta CDR3 regions. TCRdb re-hosts the immuneACCESS table, in-frame sequences only. Its copies lack some clones; in the studies checked, an unresolved V gene accounts for under half of them, and the cause for the rest is not known. The sample table contains 60,000 to 75,000 clones; only one count was recorded for roughly nine tenths of them. The ten largest clones add up to around 3.7% of the sample.

Worth noting for this clone: The specificity of this receptor is unknown. The sample holds no much larger clone one base away, and base qualities are not on file.

The paper's findings and limits, for the study overall: Which antigens the clonally expanded peripheral T cells were specific for was not determined. On average, CD8+ T cells showed more expanded clones than CD4+ T cells after ivuxolimab. Low levels of normalized T-cell clonal expansion were also shown by some nonresponding patients. In the 0.1-3.0 mg/kg groups, partial responders were among the patients with the lowest normalized peripheral clonal expansion, particularly in CD8+ T cells. Clonal expansion of both CD4+ and CD8+ blood T cells was observed from baseline to week 6 at doses 0.1 to 3.0 mg/kg.

The V gene is TRBV27 and the J gene is TRBJ2-7, and TRBD1 may be the D gene, going by 6 matching bases. This sample comprised CD4+ or CD8+ T cells sorted from blood, obtained in a trial of the OX40 agonist ivuxolimab. The receptor's source is an adult with an advanced solid tumor such as melanoma, head and neck, liver or kidney cancer. The CDR3 region reads CASSSTGSYEQYF. The DNA reads TGTGCCAGCAGTTCGACAGGATCCTACGAGCAGTACTTC.